The clone carrying this T cell receptor beta chain was seen only a few times. This sample stems from a study of blood T cell repertoires in COVID-19. Germline lookup yields CDR1 MDHEN and CDR2 SYDVKM. The CDR3 is 13 amino acids. The trim removed 8 bases at V and 7 bases at J, leaving 10 bases unmatched. Source study methods: It was from reference gene primer amplification that nucleated cell counts were estimated. This table comes from immunoSEQ multiplex PCR, and its TCRdb copy is limited to in-frame clones, with some not included. V and J calls and clone size are copied from that table; D and trimming were computed from the DNA. The sample has under 300,000 clones; around 83% are singletons.

V and J are TRBV28 and TRBJ1-2; 7 bases align to TRBD1. This receptor was taken from a man aged 40-50 years who had recovered from COVID-19. The sample comprised peripheral blood. This CDR3 is CASYDRAGGGYTF. In nucleotides, the CDR3 is TGTGCCAGCTATGACAGGGCAGGGGGTGGCTACACCTTC.